This T cell receptor beta chain was recovered during a study of cytomegalovirus exposure and HLA in healthy donors. Regarding the study as a whole: Productive rates of about 87% or about 30% were seen for most TCR beta V segments in an earlier analysis.

J lost 0 bases, V lost 1 base, and 3 bases had no gene match. Per the germline V gene, CDR1 is SEHNR and CDR2 is FQNEAQ (reference sequence). The CDR3 consists of 16 residues. The PCR was carried out with 60 Vbeta primers and 13 Jbeta primers. Data came from immunoSEQ multiplex PCR; TCRdb stores just in-frame clones and leaves some out. Among 70,000 or so clones listed, roughly 89% were seen once. With regard to this clone: Its antigen remains unidentified.

The chain has TRBV7-9 and TRBJ1-5; 7 bases map to TRBD1. What was sequenced was PBMCs. This clonotype was obtained from a woman in her 30s in good health and CMV-seronegative. The CDR3 DNA follows: TGTGCCAGCAGCTTAGGAGGGGGCTATAGCAATCAGCCCCAGCATTTT. Encoded protein: CASSLGGGYSNQPQHF.